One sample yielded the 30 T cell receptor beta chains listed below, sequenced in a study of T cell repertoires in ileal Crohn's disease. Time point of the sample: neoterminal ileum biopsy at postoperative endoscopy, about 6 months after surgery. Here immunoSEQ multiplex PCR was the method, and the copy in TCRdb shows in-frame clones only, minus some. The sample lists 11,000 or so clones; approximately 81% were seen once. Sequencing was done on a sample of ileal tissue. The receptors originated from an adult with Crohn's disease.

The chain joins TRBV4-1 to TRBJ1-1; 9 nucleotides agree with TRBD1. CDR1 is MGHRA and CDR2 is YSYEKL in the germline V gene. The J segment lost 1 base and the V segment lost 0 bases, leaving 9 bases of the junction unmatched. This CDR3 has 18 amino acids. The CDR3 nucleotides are TGCGCCAGCAGCCAAGATACGTTTTTGACAGGGGGGAACACTGAAGCTTTCTTT. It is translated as CASSQDTFLTGGNTEAFF.

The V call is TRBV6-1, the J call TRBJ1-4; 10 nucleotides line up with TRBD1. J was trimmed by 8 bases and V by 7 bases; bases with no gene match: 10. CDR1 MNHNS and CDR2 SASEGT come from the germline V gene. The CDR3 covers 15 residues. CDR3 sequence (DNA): TGTGCCAGCACTCCCGAGGGACAGGGGATCGAAAAACTGTTTTTT. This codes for CASTPEGQGIEKLFF.

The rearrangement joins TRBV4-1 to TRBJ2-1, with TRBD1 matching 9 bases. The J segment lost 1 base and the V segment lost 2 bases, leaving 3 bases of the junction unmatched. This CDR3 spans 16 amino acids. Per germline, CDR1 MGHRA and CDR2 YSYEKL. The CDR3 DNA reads TGCGCCAGCAGCCAAAGCGGGACAGGGTCCTACAATGAGCAGTTCTTC. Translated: CASSQSGTGSYNEQFF.

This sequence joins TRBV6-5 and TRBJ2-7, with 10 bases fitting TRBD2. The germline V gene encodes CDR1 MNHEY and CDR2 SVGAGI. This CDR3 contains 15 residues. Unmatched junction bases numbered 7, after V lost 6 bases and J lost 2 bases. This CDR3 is CASRTGLAAAYEQYF. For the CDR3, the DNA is TGTGCCAGCAGAACCGGACTAGCGGCCGCCTACGAGCAGTACTTC.

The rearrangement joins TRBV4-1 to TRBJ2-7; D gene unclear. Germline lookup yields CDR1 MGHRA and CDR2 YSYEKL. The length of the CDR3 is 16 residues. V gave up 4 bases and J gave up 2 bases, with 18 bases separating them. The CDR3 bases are TGCGCCAGCAGCCGAACACCAATACCTTTTACCTACGAGCAGTACTTC. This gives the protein CASSRTPIPFTYEQYF.

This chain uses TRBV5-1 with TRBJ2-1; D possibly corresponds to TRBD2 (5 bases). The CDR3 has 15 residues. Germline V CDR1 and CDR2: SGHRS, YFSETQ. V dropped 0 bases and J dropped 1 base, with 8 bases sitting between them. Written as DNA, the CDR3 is TGCGCCAGCAGCTTGGTGGGAGAATCCTACAATGAGCAGTTCTTC. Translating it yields CASSLVGESYNEQFF.

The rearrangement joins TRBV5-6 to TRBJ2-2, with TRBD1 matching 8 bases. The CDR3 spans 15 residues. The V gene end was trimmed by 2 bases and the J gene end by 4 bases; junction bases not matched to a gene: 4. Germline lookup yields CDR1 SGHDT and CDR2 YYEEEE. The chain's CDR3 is CASSFGTGVTGELFF. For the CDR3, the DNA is TGTGCCAGCAGCTTCGGGACAGGAGTCACCGGGGAGCTGTTTTTT.

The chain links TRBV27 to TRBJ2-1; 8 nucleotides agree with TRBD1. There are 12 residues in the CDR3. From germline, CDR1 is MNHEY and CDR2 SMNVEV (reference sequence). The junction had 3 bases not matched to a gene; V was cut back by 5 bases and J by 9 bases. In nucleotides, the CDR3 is TGTGCCAGCAGTCTACAGGGGGTTGAGCAGTTCTTC. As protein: CASSLQGVEQFF.

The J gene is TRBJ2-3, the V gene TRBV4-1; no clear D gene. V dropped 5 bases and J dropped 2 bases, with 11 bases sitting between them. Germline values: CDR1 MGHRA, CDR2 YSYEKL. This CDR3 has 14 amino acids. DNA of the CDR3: TGCGCCAGCAGCGGCGGATTCTCCACAGATACGCAGTATTTT. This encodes CASSGGFSTDTQYF.

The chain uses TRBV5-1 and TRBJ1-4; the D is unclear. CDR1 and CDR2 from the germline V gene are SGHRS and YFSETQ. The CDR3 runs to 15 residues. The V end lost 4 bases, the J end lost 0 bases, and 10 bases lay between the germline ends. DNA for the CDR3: TGCGCCAGCAGCCCGGTGTCCCCAACTAATGAAAAACTGTTTTTT. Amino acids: CASSPVSPTNEKLFF.

The CDR3 spells CASSRSSGSFEQYF. CDR3 coding DNA: TGTGCCAGCTCAAGGTCTAGCGGGAGTTTCGAGCAGTACTTC. V usage is TRBV18 and J usage is TRBJ2-7; TRBD2 aligns across 10 bases. V gave up 5 bases and J gave up 6 bases; unmatched junction bases: 7. The CDR3 is 14 residues long. The germline V gene has CDR1 KGHSH and CDR2 LQKENI. Complete variable domain (other parts from reference TRBV18 and TRBJ2-7): NAGVMQNPRHLVRRRGQEARLRCSPMKGHSHVYWYRQLPEEGLKFMVYLQKENIIDESGMPKERFSAEFPKEGPSILRIQQVVRGDSAAYFCASSRSSGSFEQYFGPGTRLTVT.

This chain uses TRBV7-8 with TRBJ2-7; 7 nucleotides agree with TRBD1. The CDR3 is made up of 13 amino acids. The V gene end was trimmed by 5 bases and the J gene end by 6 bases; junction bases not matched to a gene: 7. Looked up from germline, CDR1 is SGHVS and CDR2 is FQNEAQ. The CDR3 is CASSPTGIGEQYF. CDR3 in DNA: TGTGCCAGCAGCCCGACAGGGATAGGCGAGCAGTACTTC.

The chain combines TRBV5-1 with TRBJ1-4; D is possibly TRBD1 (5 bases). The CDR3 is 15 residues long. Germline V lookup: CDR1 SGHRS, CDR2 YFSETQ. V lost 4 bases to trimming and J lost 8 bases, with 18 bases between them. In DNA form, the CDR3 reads TGCGCCAGCAGCGTGGAAGGAGGGGCCACAGAAAAACTGTTTTTT. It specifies CASSVEGGATEKLFF.

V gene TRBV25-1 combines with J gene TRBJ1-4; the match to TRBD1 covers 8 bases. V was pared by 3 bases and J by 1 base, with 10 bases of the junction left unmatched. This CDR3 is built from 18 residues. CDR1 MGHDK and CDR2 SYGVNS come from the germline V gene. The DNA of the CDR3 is TGTGCCAGCAGTGACCCCAGGGGGCGAGTTGGAACTAATGAAAAACTGTTTTTT. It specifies CASSDPRGRVGTNEKLFF.

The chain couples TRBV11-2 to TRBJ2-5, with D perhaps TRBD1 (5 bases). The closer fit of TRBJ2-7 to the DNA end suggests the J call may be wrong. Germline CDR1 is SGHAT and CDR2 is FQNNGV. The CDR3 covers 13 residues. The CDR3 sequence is CASSWGGSYEQYF. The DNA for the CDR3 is TGTGCCAGCAGCTGGGGCGGCAGCTACGAGCAGTACTTC.

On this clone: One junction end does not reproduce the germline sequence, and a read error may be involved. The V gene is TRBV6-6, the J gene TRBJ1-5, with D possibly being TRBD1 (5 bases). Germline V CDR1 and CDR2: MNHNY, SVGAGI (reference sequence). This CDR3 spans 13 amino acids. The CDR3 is CAGRVVTGQPQHF. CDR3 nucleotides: TGTGCCGGCAGGGTTGTGACGGGGCAGCCCCAGCATTTT.

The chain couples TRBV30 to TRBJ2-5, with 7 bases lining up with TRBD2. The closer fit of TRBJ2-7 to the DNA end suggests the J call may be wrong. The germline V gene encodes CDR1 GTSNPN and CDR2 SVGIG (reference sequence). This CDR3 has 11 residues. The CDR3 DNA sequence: TGTGCCTGGAGTTGGGGGGGCGAGCAGTACTTC. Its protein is CAWSWGGEQYF.

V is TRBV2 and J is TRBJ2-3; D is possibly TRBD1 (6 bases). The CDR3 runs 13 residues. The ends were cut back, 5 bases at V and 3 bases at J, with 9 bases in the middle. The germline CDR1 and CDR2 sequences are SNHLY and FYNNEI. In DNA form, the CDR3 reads TGTGCCAGCAGTCCACAGGGTACAGATACGCAGTATTTT. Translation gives CASSPQGTDTQYF.

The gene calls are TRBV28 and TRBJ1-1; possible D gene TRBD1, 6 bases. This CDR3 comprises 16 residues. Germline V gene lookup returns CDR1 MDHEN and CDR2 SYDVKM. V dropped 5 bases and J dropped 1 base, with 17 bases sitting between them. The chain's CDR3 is CASSPYPKTGNTEAFF. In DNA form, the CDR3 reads TGTGCCAGCAGTCCTTACCCGAAGACAGGGAACACTGAAGCTTTCTTT.

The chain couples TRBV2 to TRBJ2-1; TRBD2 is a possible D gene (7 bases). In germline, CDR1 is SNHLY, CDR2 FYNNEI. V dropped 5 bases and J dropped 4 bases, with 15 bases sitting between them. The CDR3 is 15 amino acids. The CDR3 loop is CASSSGGHGYNEQFF. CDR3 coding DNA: TGTGCCAGCAGTTCCGGGGGGCACGGGTACAATGAGCAGTTCTTC. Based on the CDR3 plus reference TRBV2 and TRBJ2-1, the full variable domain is EPEVTQTPSHQVTQMGQEVILRCVPISNHLYFYWYRQILGQKVEFLVSFYNNEISEKSEIFDDQFSVERPDGSNFTLKIRSTKLEDSAMYFCASSSGGHGYNEQFFGPGTRLTVL.

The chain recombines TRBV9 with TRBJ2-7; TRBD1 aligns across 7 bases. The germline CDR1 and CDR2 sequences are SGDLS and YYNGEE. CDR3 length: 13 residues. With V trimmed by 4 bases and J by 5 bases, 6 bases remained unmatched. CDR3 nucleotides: TGTGCCAGCAGCCAAGGGGGCGGCGACGAGCAGTACTTC. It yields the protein CASSQGGGDEQYF.

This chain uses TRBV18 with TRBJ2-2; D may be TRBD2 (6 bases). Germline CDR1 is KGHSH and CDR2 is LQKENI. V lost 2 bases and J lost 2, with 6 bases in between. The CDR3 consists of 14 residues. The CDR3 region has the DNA TGTGCCAGCTCACCAGGGACTAACACCGGGGAGCTGTTTTTT. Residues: CASSPGTNTGELFF. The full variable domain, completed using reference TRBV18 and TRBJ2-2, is NAGVMQNPRHLVRRRGQEARLRCSPMKGHSHVYWYRQLPEEGLKFMVYLQKENIIDESGMPKERFSAEFPKEGPSILRIQQVVRGDSAAYFCASSPGTNTGELFFGEGSRLTVL.

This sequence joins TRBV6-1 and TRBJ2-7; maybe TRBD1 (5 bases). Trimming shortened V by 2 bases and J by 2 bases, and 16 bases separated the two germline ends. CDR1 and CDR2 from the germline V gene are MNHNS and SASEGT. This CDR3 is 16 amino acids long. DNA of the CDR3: TGTGCCAGCAGTGAACCTCTCGGGCAGGGCGCCTACGAGCAGTACTTC. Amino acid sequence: CASSEPLGQGAYEQYF.

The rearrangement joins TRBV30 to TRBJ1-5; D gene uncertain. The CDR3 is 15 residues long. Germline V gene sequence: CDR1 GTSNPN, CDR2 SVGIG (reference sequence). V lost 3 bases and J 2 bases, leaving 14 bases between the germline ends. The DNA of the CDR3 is TGTGCCTGGAGCCCCAGAAGCGGGGGCAATCAGCCCCAGCATTTT. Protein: CAWSPRSGGNQPQHF.

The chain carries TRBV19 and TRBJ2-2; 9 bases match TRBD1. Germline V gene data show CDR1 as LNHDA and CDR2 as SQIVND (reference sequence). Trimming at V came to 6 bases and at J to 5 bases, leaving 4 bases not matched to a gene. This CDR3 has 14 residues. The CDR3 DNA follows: TGTGCCAGTAGGAGGACAGGGGTTACCGGGGAGCTGTTTTTT. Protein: CASRRTGVTGELFF.

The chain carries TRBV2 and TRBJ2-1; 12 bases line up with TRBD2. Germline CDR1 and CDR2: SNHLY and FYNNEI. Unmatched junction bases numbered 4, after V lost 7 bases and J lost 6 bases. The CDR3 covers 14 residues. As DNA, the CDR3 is TGTGCCAGCACGACTAGCGGGAGCTTCAATGAGCAGTTCTTC. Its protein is CASTTSGSFNEQFF.

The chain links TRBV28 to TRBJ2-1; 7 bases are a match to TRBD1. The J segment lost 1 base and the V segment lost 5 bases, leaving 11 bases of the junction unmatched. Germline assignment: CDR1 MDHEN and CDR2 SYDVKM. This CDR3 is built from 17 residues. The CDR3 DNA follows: TGTGCCAGCAGTCTGCTCCAGGACAGGTCTTCCTACAATGAGCAGTTCTTC. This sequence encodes CASSLLQDRSSYNEQFF.

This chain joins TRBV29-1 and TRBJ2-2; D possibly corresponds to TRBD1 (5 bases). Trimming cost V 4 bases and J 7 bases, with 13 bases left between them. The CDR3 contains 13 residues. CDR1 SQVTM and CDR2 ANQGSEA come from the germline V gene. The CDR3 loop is CSVGRTSVGELFF. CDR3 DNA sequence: TGCAGCGTTGGGCGGACAAGTGTCGGGGAGCTGTTTTTT.

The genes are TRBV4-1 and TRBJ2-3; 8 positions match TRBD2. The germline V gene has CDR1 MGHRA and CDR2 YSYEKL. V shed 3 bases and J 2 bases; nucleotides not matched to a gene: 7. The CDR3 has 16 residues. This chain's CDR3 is CASSQTLAGSTDTQYF. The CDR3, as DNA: TGCGCCAGCAGCCAGACTTTAGCGGGGTCCACAGATACGCAGTATTTT.

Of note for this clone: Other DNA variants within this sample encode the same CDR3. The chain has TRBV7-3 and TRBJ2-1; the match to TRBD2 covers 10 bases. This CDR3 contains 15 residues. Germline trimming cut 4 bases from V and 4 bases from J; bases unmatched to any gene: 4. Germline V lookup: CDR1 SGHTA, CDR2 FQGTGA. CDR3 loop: CASSSLAGAYNEQFF. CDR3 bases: TGTGCCAGCAGCTCCCTAGCGGGAGCATACAATGAGCAGTTCTTC.